A single sample is the source of the 26 T cell receptor beta chains below, sequenced in a study of blood T cell repertoires in COVID-19. The repertoire was sequenced with immunoSEQ multiplex PCR; TCRdb's copy has only in-frame clones and lacks some. In the table there are about 410,000 clones, over 75% of which are singletons. Sample: peripheral blood. The source of these receptors is a woman aged 40 to 49 with COVID-19, enrolled during active disease.

The rearrangement joins TRBV27 to TRBJ1-1; a weak D match, TRBD1 (5 bases). Germline V gene lookup returns CDR1 MNHEY and CDR2 SMNVEV (reference sequence). The CDR3 has 14 residues. Trimming took off 5 bases at V and 5 bases at J, with 15 bases between the two ends. The CDR3 coding sequence is TGTGCCAGCAGTCCCCCCCTTAGACAGACTGAAGCTTTCTTT. The encoded protein is CASSPPLRQTEAFF.

The V and J genes are TRBV5-1 and TRBJ2-1; 11 nucleotides agree with TRBD2. The V and J ends lost 4 bases and 5 bases, in that order; junction bases with no gene match: 8. The CDR3 is made up of 16 amino acids. Germline V gene data show CDR1 as SGHRS and CDR2 as YFSETQ. This CDR3 is CASSPELAGADNEQFF. The DNA for the CDR3 is TGCGCCAGCAGCCCGGAACTAGCGGGAGCAGACAATGAGCAGTTCTTC.

J is TRBJ2-7 and V is TRBV12-3 or TRBV12-4; D is unclear. The V gene lost 2 bases and the J gene lost 3 bases, with 5 bases spanning the gap. The CDR3 sequence is 12 residues long. CDR3 amino acids: CASSLISYEQYF. CDR3 bases: TGTGCCAGCAGTTTAATCAGCTACGAGCAGTACTTC.

This sequence joins TRBV7-2 and TRBJ1-2, with 9 bases matching TRBD1. The CDR3 has 14 residues. Germline V lookup: CDR1 SGHTA, CDR2 FQGNSA. Trimming cost V 2 bases and J 8 bases; bases outside gene matches: 6. The CDR3: CASSLTGQGAGYTF. As DNA, the CDR3 is TGTGCCAGCAGCTTAACGGGACAGGGCGCGGGCTACACCTTC.

This rearrangement joins TRBV6-5 to TRBJ1-1; 11 bases map to TRBD1. The J segment lost 4 bases and the V segment lost 0 bases, leaving 4 bases of the junction unmatched. CDR3 length: 16 residues. Per the germline V gene, CDR1 is MNHEY and CDR2 is SVGAGI. This CDR3 is CASSYSTGTGGTEAFF. The CDR3 bases are TGTGCCAGCAGTTACTCGACCGGGACAGGGGGCACTGAAGCTTTCTTT.

The V gene is TRBV6-5, the J gene TRBJ1-5; weak D call: TRBD1 (5 bases). Germline V lookup: CDR1 MNHEY, CDR2 SVGAGI. Deletions cut 6 bases from V and 8 bases from J, with 17 bases between. CDR3 size: 14 residues. The CDR3 DNA reads as TGTGCCAGCAGCCTGGGGCAGGGTGGAAAGCCCCAGCATTTT. This codes for CASSLGQGGKPQHF.

Only a few counts were recorded for this clone. This rearrangement joins TRBV3-1 (or the pseudogene TRBV3-2) to TRBJ1-5, with 7 bases identical to TRBD1. The CDR3 has 16 residues. Germline values: CDR1 LGHDT, CDR2 YNNKEL (reference sequence). V gave up 4 bases and J gave up 4 bases; unmatched junction bases: 10. CDR3 nucleotide sequence: TGTGCCAGCAGCCGACAGGGCAACCTCCCAAATCAGCCCCAGCATTTT. As protein: CASSRQGNLPNQPQHF.

V gene TRBV7-9 combines with J gene TRBJ1-1; maybe TRBD1 (5 bases). The CDR3 is 15 residues long. Trimming took 5 bases from V and 0 from J, leaving 13 bases between them. In germline, CDR1 is SEHNR, CDR2 FQNEAQ (reference sequence). The CDR3 is CASSLGGGMNTEAFF. Written as DNA, the CDR3 is TGTGCCAGCAGCCTCGGTGGGGGGATGAACACTGAAGCTTTCTTT. The full variable domain, in which reference TRBV7-9 and TRBJ1-1 provide the parts outside the CDR3, is DTGVSQNPRHKITKRGQNVTFRCDPISEHNRLYWYRQTLGQGPEFLTYFQNEAQLEKSRLLSDRFSAERPKGSFSTLEIQRTEQGDSAMYLCASSLGGGMNTEAFFGQGTRLTVV.

V gene TRBV7-2 combines with J gene TRBJ1-1; 7 bases fit TRBD1. Germline V gene lookup returns CDR1 SGHTA and CDR2 FQGNSA. The length of the CDR3 is 16 residues. V lost 4 bases and J lost 3; bases outside the gene matches: 11. CDR3: CASSSSGTEAYTEAFF. The CDR3 nucleotides read TGTGCCAGCAGCTCCTCCGGGACAGAGGCTTACACTGAAGCTTTCTTT.

The rearrangement joins TRBV27 to TRBJ2-7; no clear D. V gave up 5 bases and J gave up 4 bases, with 12 bases separating them. The CDR3 loop spans 13 amino acids. Germline CDR1 is MNHEY and CDR2 is SMNVEV (reference sequence). CDR3 region: CASSPLVRYEQYF. The CDR3 nucleotides are TGTGCCAGCAGTCCCCTCGTTCGGTACGAGCAGTACTTC.

The chain carries TRBV5-6 and TRBJ2-7; no clear D gene. This CDR3 spans 12 amino acids. CDR1 SGHDT and CDR2 YYEEEE come from the germline V gene. Between the trimmed V and J ends, which lost 1 base and 7 bases, there was a span of 9 bases. The CDR3 is CASSLRRLEQYF. CDR3 bases: TGTGCCAGCAGCTTGCGCAGGTTAGAGCAGTACTTC.

J is TRBJ1-1 and V is TRBV30; 10 bases agree with TRBD1. This CDR3 is 15 amino acids long. Germline V gene sequence: CDR1 GTSNPN, CDR2 SVGIG (reference sequence). V lost 3 bases, J lost 3 bases, and 7 bases stayed unmatched. Here the CDR3 reads CAWSEKDRGYTEAFF. For the CDR3, the DNA is TGTGCCTGGAGCGAAAAGGACAGGGGGTACACTGAAGCTTTCTTT.

This clone was recorded once. The chain joins TRBV28 to TRBJ2-5; perhaps TRBD1 as D (5 bases). The length of the CDR3 is 13 residues. With 7 bases removed from V and 0 bases from J, the gap between germline ends came to 9 bases. The germline V gene encodes CDR1 MDHEN and CDR2 SYDVKM. The DNA for the CDR3 is TGTGCCAGCACCCGGACATACCAAGAGACCCAGTACTTC. It is translated as CASTRTYQETQYF.

This sequence joins TRBV19 and TRBJ1-1, with 7 bases identical to TRBD1. Germline CDR1 and CDR2: LNHDA and SQIVND (reference sequence). V was pared by 4 bases and J by 6 bases, with 8 bases of the junction left unmatched. This CDR3 contains 14 residues. The CDR3 DNA reads TGTGCCAGTAGTACCCCACAGGGGACAGCTGAAGCTTTCTTT. Translation: CASSTPQGTAEAFF.

The V call is TRBV27, the J call TRBJ1-2; no firm D call. Germline V lookup: CDR1 MNHEY, CDR2 SMNVEV (reference sequence). Trimming cost V 2 bases and J 2 bases, with 9 bases left between them. The CDR3 covers 14 residues. CDR3 amino acids: CASSLVGRNYGYTF. The DNA of the CDR3 is TGTGCCAGCAGTTTAGTCGGCAGGAACTATGGCTACACCTTC.

The chain recombines TRBV7-9 with TRBJ2-7, with D possibly TRBD1 on 6 matching bases. Germline values: CDR1 SEHNR, CDR2 FQNEAQ (reference sequence). V gave up 0 bases and J gave up 3 bases, with 12 bases separating them. The CDR3 is 15 residues long. The CDR3 loop is CASSLARNRVYEQYF. CDR3 coding DNA: TGTGCCAGCAGCTTAGCGCGGAACAGGGTCTACGAGCAGTACTTC. Filled out from reference TRBV7-9 and TRBJ2-7, the complete variable domain reads DTGVSQNPRHKITKRGQNVTFRCDPISEHNRLYWYRQTLGQGPEFLTYFQNEAQLEKSRLLSDRFSAERPKGSFSTLEIQRTEQGDSAMYLCASSLARNRVYEQYFGPGTRLTVT.

V usage is TRBV19 and J usage is TRBJ1-2; unclear D gene. Trimming shortened V by 8 bases and J by 5 bases, and 9 bases separated the two germline ends. Germline V gene sequence: CDR1 LNHDA, CDR2 SQIVND (reference sequence). CDR3 length equals 11 residues. CDR3 sequence: CASSESYGYTF. In nucleotides, the CDR3 is TGTGCCAGTTCCGAGTCGTATGGCTACACCTTC.

This clone was recorded a few times. The CDR3 coding sequence is TGTGCCAGCAGCCGACAGGGGTACAATGAGCAGTTCTTC. Translated, it gives CASSRQGYNEQFF. The chain couples TRBV7-2 to TRBJ2-1, with 8 bases matching TRBD1. Germline values: CDR1 SGHTA, CDR2 FQGNSA. The ends lost 5 bases at V and 4 bases at J; junction bases unmatched: 1. The CDR3 sequence is 13 residues long.

The rearrangement links TRBV28 to TRBJ2-1, with D tentatively TRBD2 (6 bases). Trimming left V 1 base short and J 9 bases short, with 19 bases between. The CDR3 is 16 residues long. CDR1 is MDHEN, CDR2 SYDVKM, per germline. The CDR3 loop reads CASSLSPGVRLGEQFF. The CDR3 region has the DNA TGTGCCAGCAGTTTATCGCCGGGAGTGAGGCTGGGTGAGCAGTTCTTC.

This chain joins TRBV5-1 and TRBJ2-1, with 12 bases lining up with TRBD2. Trimming at V came to 3 bases and at J to 6 bases, leaving 10 bases not matched to a gene. This CDR3 has 17 amino acids. Germline V gene sequence: CDR1 SGHRS, CDR2 YFSETQ. CDR3 in DNA: TGCGCCAGCAGCTCGGACCTGGGACTAGCGGGTCCCAATGAGCAGTTCTTC. Translated, it gives CASSSDLGLAGPNEQFF.

This rearrangement joins TRBV9 to TRBJ1-2, with D unclear. V was cut by 8 bases and J by 2 bases, with 13 bases left in between. Germline V gene lookup returns CDR1 SGDLS and CDR2 YYNGEE. The CDR3 contains 13 residues. The CDR3 loop is CASGGRLNYGYTF. The CDR3 nucleotides read TGTGCCAGTGGCGGGAGACTGAACTATGGCTACACCTTC.

V usage is TRBV28 and J usage is TRBJ2-2, with TRBD1 matching over 8 bases. This CDR3 is built from 16 residues. Unmatched junction bases numbered 4, after V lost 1 base and J lost 3 bases. Germline-derived CDR1 and CDR2 are MDHEN and SYDVKM. Here the CDR3 reads CASSLLDRVDTGELFF. In DNA form, the CDR3 reads TGTGCCAGCAGTTTATTGGACAGGGTCGACACCGGGGAGCTGTTTTTT.

The chain's CDR3 is CAVFPRLASTDTQYF. The CDR3 DNA sequence: TGTGCCGTATTCCCAAGACTAGCCAGCACAGATACGCAGTATTTT. V and J are TRBV6-5 and TRBJ2-3, with 7 bases identical to TRBD2. With 11 bases clipped from V and 0 bases from J, the junction kept 11 bases outside the gene matches. The CDR3 extends over 15 amino acids. Germline loops: CDR1 MNHEY, CDR2 SVGAGI.

The chain is built from TRBV5-4 and TRBJ2-5; TRBD1 aligns across 7 bases. Germline values: CDR1 SGHNT, CDR2 YYREEE (reference sequence). With 3 bases clipped from V and 2 bases from J, the junction kept 10 bases outside the gene matches. CDR3 length: 16 amino acids. The CDR3 DNA reads as TGTGCCAGCAGCTCCCCCCGACAGGGACCACAAGAGACCCAGTACTTC. Its protein is CASSSPRQGPQETQYF.

This chain connects TRBV11-1 to TRBJ2-1; 9 positions agree with TRBD1. V trimming: 4 bases; J trimming: 10 bases; junction bases outside the gene matches: 11. CDR1 SGHAT and CDR2 FQDESV come from the germline V gene (reference sequence). This CDR3 region has 15 residues. As DNA, the CDR3 is TGTGCCAGCAGCTCGATAGGTACAGGGGGCTCGGAGCAGTTCTTC. Translation gives CASSSIGTGGSEQFF. The full variable domain, its missing parts supplied by reference TRBV11-1 and TRBJ2-1, is EAEVAQSPRYKITEKSQAVAFWCDPISGHATLYWYRQILGQGPELLVQFQDESVVDDSQLPKDRFSAERLKGVDSTLKIQPAELGDSAMYLCASSSIGTGGSEQFFGPGTRLTVL.

V usage is TRBV7-6 and J usage is TRBJ1-6, with 9 bases lining up with TRBD1. Germline V CDR1 and CDR2: SGHVS, FNYEAQ. The V gene end was trimmed by 2 bases and the J gene end by 9 bases; junction bases not matched to a gene: 11. The CDR3 runs 17 residues. The CDR3 here is CASSLSGTGRLGSPLHF. The CDR3, as DNA: TGTGCCAGCAGCTTATCCGGGACAGGGAGATTGGGTTCACCCCTCCACTTT.